Following are 25 T cell receptor beta chains from one sample sequenced in a study of identical twins. TCRdb reanalysed the 5' RACE reads using MiXCR and keeps one entry per CDR3 protein. The sample has 500,000 to 600,000 distinct CDR3 sequences; less than 25% are singletons. Another study also made use of these data, one on T cells expressing NK-cell markers.

Sequenced: CD4+ T cells sorted from blood. The receptor source for this set is a woman aged 18-29 years in good health.

V is TRBV12-3 or TRBV12-4 and J is TRBJ1-2, with D unclear. The CDR3 spans 13 residues. Trimming took off 3 bases at V and 3 bases at J, with 8 bases between the two ends. CDR3: CASSLRTYYGYTF. DNA for the CDR3: TGTGCCAGCAGTTTGAGGACCTACTATGGCTACACCTTC.

The rearrangement links TRBV11-2 to TRBJ1-4; 7 nucleotides line up with TRBD1. J was trimmed by 11 bases and V by 0 bases; bases with no gene match: 3. The CDR3 runs 13 residues. The germline V gene encodes CDR1 SGHAT and CDR2 FQNNGV. The CDR3 sequence is CASSLETGVKLFF. The CDR3 nucleotides read TGTGCCAGCAGCTTAGAAACAGGGGTTAAACTGTTTTTT. The complete variable domain, with remaining parts taken from reference TRBV11-2 and TRBJ1-4, reads EAGVAQSPRYKIIEKRQSVAFWCNPISGHATLYWYQQILGQGPKLLIQFQNNGVVDDSQLPKDRFSAERLKGVDSTLKIQPAKLEDSAVYLCASSLETGVKLFFGSGTQLSVL.

This clonotype showed up just once. The chain couples TRBV20-1 to TRBJ2-1; 7 bases line up with TRBD2. Germline V gives CDR1 DFQATT, CDR2 SNEGSKA (reference sequence). This CDR3 has 13 residues. V was pared by 6 bases and J by 9 bases, with 11 bases of the junction left unmatched. As DNA, the CDR3 is TGCAGTGCCGTGAGGGAGGGCCCTCGTGAGCAGTTCTTC. It encodes CSAVREGPREQFF.

This chain joins TRBV11-2 and TRBJ2-5; the match to TRBD2 covers 13 bases. Germline V lookup: CDR1 SGHAT, CDR2 FQNNGV. The length of the CDR3 is 16 residues. The trim removed 5 bases at V and 4 bases at J, leaving 7 bases unmatched. The DNA of the CDR3 is TGTGCCAGCAGCCCGAGACTAGCGGGAGGAAGAGAGACCCAGTACTTC. It encodes CASSPRLAGGRETQYF.

The chain carries TRBV7-9 and TRBJ1-3; D gene unclear. Per germline, CDR1 SEHNR and CDR2 FQNEAQ (reference sequence). The CDR3 is 15 residues long. Trimming took off 3 bases at V and 0 bases at J, with 9 bases between the two ends. The DNA for the CDR3 is TGTGCCAGCAGCTTCGACGCGAGCTCTGGAAACACCATATATTTT. Translated: CASSFDASSGNTIYF.

This clonotype has just a few counts. This chain connects TRBV25-1 to TRBJ1-2, with D possibly TRBD1 on 6 matching bases. This CDR3 has 13 residues. V was cut by 7 bases and J by 8 bases, with 17 bases left in between. CDR1 and CDR2 from the germline V gene are MGHDK and SYGVNS. The CDR3 is CASTLTGSRGYTF. CDR3 in DNA: TGTGCCAGCACTTTAACAGGGAGCCGGGGCTACACCTTC.

There are many counts of this clonotype. The chain recombines TRBV5-1 with TRBJ1-1; maybe TRBD1 (5 bases). In germline, CDR1 is SGHRS, CDR2 YFSETQ. The CDR3 loop spans 14 amino acids. V lost 1 base to trimming and J lost 1 base, with 8 bases between them. The CDR3 sequence: CASSLSGGNTEAFF. CDR3 DNA: TGCGCCAGCAGCTTGTCCGGGGGGAACACTGAAGCTTTCTTT.

This clonotype was counted at least ten times. The V and J genes are TRBV5-1 and TRBJ2-2; TRBD2 matches at 11 bases. CDR1 SGHRS and CDR2 YFSETQ come from the germline V gene. Trimming cost V 4 bases and J 2 bases; bases outside gene matches: 4. The CDR3 is made up of 16 amino acids. The CDR3 DNA follows: TGCGCCAGCAGCCCGCTAGCGGGGGGAAACACCGGGGAGCTGTTTTTT. Protein sequence: CASSPLAGGNTGELFF. The whole variable domain, filled in from reference TRBV5-1 and TRBJ2-2, reads KAGVTQTPRYLIKTRGQQVTLSCSPISGHRSVSWYQQTPGQGLQFLFEYFSETQRNKGNFPGRFSGRQFSNSRSEMNVSTLELGDSALYLCASSPLAGGNTGELFFGEGSRLTVL.

The V gene is TRBV16, the J gene TRBJ1-5, with 9 bases fitting TRBD1. J lost 13 bases, V lost 1 base, and 14 bases had no gene match. Germline V gene sequence: CDR1 KGHSY, CDR2 FQNENV. The CDR3 contains 16 residues. The CDR3 region has the DNA TGTGCCAGCAGCCAATACAGGGGGCGAGATCTGGGGCCTCAGCATTTT. Its protein is CASSQYRGRDLGPQHF.

In this sample, this clonotype turned up a few times. The chain has TRBV7-8 and TRBJ2-7; TRBD2 matches at 9 bases. The CDR3 spans 15 residues. V dropped 8 bases and J dropped 7; count of bases not matched to a gene: 15. Germline values: CDR1 SGHVS, CDR2 FQNEAQ. CDR3 DNA sequence: TGTGCCAGCGGGGAGCTAGCGGGGACTCTAGGGGAGCAGTACTTC. Its protein product is CASGELAGTLGEQYF.

V usage is TRBV5-6 and J usage is TRBJ2-1; the match to TRBD2 covers 8 bases. The germline V gene has CDR1 SGHDT and CDR2 YYEEEE. The CDR3 loop spans 15 amino acids. With V trimmed by 5 bases and J by 5 bases, 9 bases remained unmatched. CDR3 in amino acids: CASREAGVVHNEQFF. Written as DNA, the CDR3 is TGTGCCAGCAGGGAAGCGGGAGTTGTCCACAATGAGCAGTTCTTC. Variable domain in full (rest from reference TRBV5-6 and TRBJ2-1): DAGVTQSPTHLIKTRGQQVTLRCSPKSGHDTVSWYQQALGQGPQFIFQYYEEEERQRGNFPDRFSGHQFPNYSSELNVNALLLGDSALYLCASREAGVVHNEQFFGPGTRLTVL.

In its sample, this clonotype was seen a few times. The chain is built from TRBV20-1 and TRBJ2-5; a weak D match, TRBD2 (6 bases). Germline-derived CDR1 and CDR2 are DFQATT and SNEGSKA (reference sequence). The CDR3 covers 13 residues. V lost 6 bases and J 3 bases, leaving 14 bases between the germline ends. The CDR3 DNA sequence: TGCAGTGCAGGAAAGACGGGAGAAGAGACCCAGTACTTC. Residues: CSAGKTGEETQYF.

This clonotype was observed a handful of times. This chain links TRBV12-3 or TRBV12-4 with TRBJ2-5, with TRBD1 matching over 10 bases. J was trimmed by 5 bases and V by 5 bases; bases with no gene match: 2. The CDR3 length is 13 residues. CDR3 nucleotides: TGTGCCAGCAGTCCGGACAGGGGGGAGACCCAGTACTTC. Protein product: CASSPDRGETQYF.

The genes are TRBV11-3 and TRBJ2-2; 8 bases agree with TRBD2. The V and J ends lost 3 bases and 3 bases, in that order; junction bases with no gene match: 6. The V gene's germline CDR1 is SGHNT and CDR2 YENEEA. This CDR3 is 16 amino acids long. CDR3 nucleotides: TGTGCCAGCAGCTTTCGTAGCGGGGCCCACACCGGGGAGCTGTTTTTT. This translates into CASSFRSGAHTGELFF.

This clonotype has more than one count but fewer than ten. This chain links TRBV12-5 with TRBJ1-2; the D is unclear. CDR3 length: 13 amino acids. Germline CDR1 and CDR2: LGHNT and FRNRAP. Trimming stripped 6 bases from V and 3 bases from J, with 11 bases between. The CDR3 DNA reads as TGTGCTAGTGGACCGGCAGTGTACTATGGCTACACCTTC. Translating it yields CASGPAVYYGYTF.

This clonotype has more than one count but fewer than ten. The CDR3 DNA is TGCAGTGCAACTCGCGGGGGGTTGGAGACCCAGTACTTC. This translates into CSATRGGLETQYF. The V gene is TRBV20-1, the J gene TRBJ2-5; TRBD2 matches at 8 bases. The trim removed 6 bases at V and 5 bases at J, leaving 8 bases unmatched. CDR3 length equals 13 residues. The germline V gene encodes CDR1 DFQATT and CDR2 SNEGSKA (reference sequence).

This clonotype has at least ten counts. The chain is built from TRBV20-1 and TRBJ2-1, with TRBD2 as a possible D gene (6 bases). Trimming shortened V by 5 bases and J by 7 bases, and 15 bases separated the two germline ends. Germline V lookup: CDR1 DFQATT, CDR2 SNEGSKA (reference sequence). The CDR3 runs to 13 residues. CDR3 sequence reads: CSAARDSENEQFF. The CDR3 DNA reads TGCAGTGCTGCCCGGGACTCGGAAAATGAGCAGTTCTTC.

This clonotype was found many times. This chain links TRBV10-3 with TRBJ2-7, with no clear D. The germline V gene encodes CDR1 ENHRY and CDR2 SYGVKD. This CDR3 spans 15 amino acids. The germline V and J ends were trimmed by 0 bases and 6 bases, with 15 bases remaining between them. CDR3: CAISESRDLGIEQYF. The CDR3 DNA sequence: TGTGCCATCAGTGAGTCCCGAGATCTAGGGATCGAGCAGTACTTC.

This rearrangement joins TRBV12-3 or TRBV12-4 to TRBJ1-6, with a possible D match to TRBD1 (5 bases). The CDR3 length is 15 residues. V was trimmed by 1 base and J by 6 bases, leaving 10 bases between them. In nucleotides, the CDR3 is TGTGCCAGCAGTTTAGAAGGGGCTACTAATTCACCCCTCCACTTT. It encodes CASSLEGATNSPLHF.

This chain uses TRBV6-1 with TRBJ1-1, with D uncertain. The CDR3 covers 14 residues. Germline V gene data show CDR1 as MNHNS and CDR2 as SASEGT. Trimming cost V 7 bases and J 6 bases, with 18 bases left between them. In nucleotides, the CDR3 is TGTGCCAGCACCTACGAGGAGGGCTTCTCTGAAGCTTTCTTT. It codes for CASTYEEGFSEAFF.

This clonotype was counted a few times. The chain combines TRBV20-1 with TRBJ1-4; D ambiguous. CDR1 is DFQATT and CDR2 is SNEGSKA in the germline V gene (reference sequence). Deletions cut 1 base from V and 5 bases from J, with 5 bases between. The CDR3 consists of 12 residues. CDR3 DNA sequence: TGCAGTGCTAGAGGACAAAATGAAAAACTGTTTTTT. It specifies CSARGQNEKLFF.

The chain has TRBV5-1 and TRBJ1-2, with TRBD1 identical over 10 bases. The CDR3 totals 14 residues. Germline CDR1 reads SGHRS; CDR2 reads YFSETQ. V trimming: 3 bases; J trimming: 5 bases; junction bases outside the gene matches: 4. This CDR3 reads CASSSSGQGYGYTF. CDR3 in DNA: TGCGCCAGCAGCTCCTCGGGACAGGGGTATGGCTACACCTTC.

The rearrangement links TRBV11-3 to TRBJ2-5; maybe TRBD2 (7 bases). The germline gives CDR1 SGHNT, CDR2 YENEEA. There are 16 residues in the CDR3. Between the trimmed V and J ends, which lost 1 base and 1 base, there was a span of 13 bases. The CDR3 reads CASSLGGGSFQETQYF. DNA for the CDR3: TGTGCCAGCAGCTTAGGCGGGGGCAGCTTCCAAGAGACCCAGTACTTC.

This rearrangement joins TRBV6-1 to TRBJ2-1; 7 bases fit TRBD1. V trimming: 8 bases; J trimming: 6 bases; junction bases outside the gene matches: 10. This CDR3 is 14 amino acids long. Looked up from germline, CDR1 is MNHNS and CDR2 is SASEGT. The CDR3 DNA follows: TGTGCCAGCTGCCGACAGGGAAATATCAATGAGCAGTTCTTC. This sequence encodes CASCRQGNINEQFF.

The genes are TRBV20-1 and TRBJ2-5; 8 bases are shared with TRBD2. The trim removed 1 base at V and 3 bases at J, leaving 13 bases unmatched. The germline V gene has CDR1 DFQATT and CDR2 SNEGSKA (reference sequence). The CDR3 is 17 amino acids. The CDR3 nucleotides read TGCAGTGCTAGAGCTACCTCTCTCGGGGGGGCCAAAGAGACCCAGTACTTC. Translating gives CSARATSLGGAKETQYF.